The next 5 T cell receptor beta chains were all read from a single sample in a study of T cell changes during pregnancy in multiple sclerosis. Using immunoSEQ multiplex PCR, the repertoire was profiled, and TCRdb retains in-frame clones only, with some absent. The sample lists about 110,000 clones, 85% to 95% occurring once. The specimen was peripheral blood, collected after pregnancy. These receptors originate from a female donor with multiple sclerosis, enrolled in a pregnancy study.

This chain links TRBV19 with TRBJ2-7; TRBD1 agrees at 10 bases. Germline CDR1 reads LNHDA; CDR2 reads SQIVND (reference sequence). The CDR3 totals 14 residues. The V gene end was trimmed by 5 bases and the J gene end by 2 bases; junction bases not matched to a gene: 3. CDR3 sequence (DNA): TGTGCCAGTAGTGGAGGACAGGGGGCCTACGAGCAGTACTTC. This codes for CASSGGQGAYEQYF.

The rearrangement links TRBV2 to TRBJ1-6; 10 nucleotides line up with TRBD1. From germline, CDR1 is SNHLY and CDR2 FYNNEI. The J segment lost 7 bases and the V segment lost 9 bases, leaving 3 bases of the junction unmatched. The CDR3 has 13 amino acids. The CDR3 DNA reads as TGTGCCAGGGCGGGACAGGGGAATTCACCCCTCCACTTT. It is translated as CARAGQGNSPLHF.

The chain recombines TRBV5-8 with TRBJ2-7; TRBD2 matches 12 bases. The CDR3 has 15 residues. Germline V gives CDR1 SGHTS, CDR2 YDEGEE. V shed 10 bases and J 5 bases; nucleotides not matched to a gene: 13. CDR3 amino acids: CAGSLRLAGVDEQYF. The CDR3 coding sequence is TGTGCCGGTTCCCTTAGACTAGCGGGAGTTGACGAGCAGTACTTC.

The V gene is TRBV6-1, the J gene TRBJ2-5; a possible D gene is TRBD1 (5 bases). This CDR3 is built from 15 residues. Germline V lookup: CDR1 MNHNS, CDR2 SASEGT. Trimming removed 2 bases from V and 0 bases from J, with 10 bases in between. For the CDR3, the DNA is TGTGCCAGCAGTGAAAGATCAGGGTACCAAGAGACCCAGTACTTC. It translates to CASSERSGYQETQYF.

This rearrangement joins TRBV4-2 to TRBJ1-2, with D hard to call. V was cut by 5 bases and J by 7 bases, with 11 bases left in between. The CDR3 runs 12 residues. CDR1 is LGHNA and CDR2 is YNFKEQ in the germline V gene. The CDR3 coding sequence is TGTGCCAGCAGCTTGACGGAGGTTGGCTACACCTTC. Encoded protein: CASSLTEVGYTF.